This T cell receptor (beta chain) was observed in a study of blood T cell repertoires in COVID-19 (TCRdb year 2020). Concerning the study at large: The collaborator samples originated in the United States, Italy and Spain and spanned the acute and convalescent phases of COVID-19. Deeply sampled blood TCRbeta repertoires from subjects exposed to, actively infected with, or recovered from COVID-19 were included in the dataset. The material from the prospective study consisted of cDNA or gDNA derived from T cells, B-cell-depleted T cells, or PBMCs. The repertoires were released in a freely available public database meant as a resource for research on the immune response to SARS-CoV-2. Where available, HLA class I and class II types were obtained from metadata supplied by the sample provider rather than from assay-based typing. A de-identified subject ID, COVID-19 status, age in years and sex were almost always included in the sample metadata. Samples were obtained from the ongoing ImmuneRACE study (first 160 participants) and from over 1,000 subjects provided by 6 global collaborators. The research as a whole found: Clinical and demographic metadata were provided uncurated, with the amount varying by source and participant.

With respect to this clone: Its recognized antigen is unknown. Base quality data are lacking; no much larger clone is found one base away.

TCRbeta CDR3 regions were amplified from genomic DNA by means of the immunoSEQ Assay, a bias-controlled multiplex PCR. The paper's processing steps were these. Nucleated cell counts per sample were estimated from amplification of reference gene primers within the assay. To quantify the absolute abundance of each unique TCRbeta CDR3 rearrangement, sequence reads were collapsed and filtered. For each sample, productive Simpson clonality was calculated by taking the square root of Simpson's diversity index across productive rearrangements. This is the immuneACCESS table as TCRdb keeps it, with only in-frame sequences that have V and J called. A part of the clones is gone; compared with another copy, unresolved V genes explain less than half, and the rest is unexplained. From that table come the V and J calls and clone size; the DNA was used to work out D and trimming. The sample yields roughly 160,000 clones; approximately 88% were counted once. The ten largest clones capture roughly an eighth of the sample.

The germline V gene (reference sequence) supplies CDR1 LGHDT and CDR2 YNNKEL. From cysteine to phenylalanine, the CDR3 is 23 amino acids long. The entry retains the CDR3 DNA only, 69 bases that are in frame from base 1. Germline trimming: 2 bases from V, 0 bases from J; junction bases outside gene matches: 20. Whole blood was collected in K2EDTA tubes by collaborating institutions according to the institutions' own protocols. For TCRbeta analysis, collaborators shipped samples as frozen whole blood, isolated PBMCs, or DNA extracted from either of those sample types. The clonotype comes from a man between 18 and 35 years old with active or convalescent COVID-19. The chain was built from TRBV3-1 (or the pseudogene TRBV3-2) and TRBJ2-1; a stretch of 12 junction bases matches TRBD2. Sequencing was done on a sample of peripheral blood. The CDR3 protein is CASSQQALAGGQSSLYSYNEQFF. The nucleotide sequence reads as follows: TGTGCCAGCAGCCAACAAGCCCTAGCGGGGGGGCAGTCTTCACTCTACTCCTACAATGAGCAGTTCTTC.